This entry features one T cell receptor beta chain sequence. The antigen is undetermined. The data derive from a study of CD8+ T cells in alopecia areata. Notes on the study in general: Scalp samples also yield sequences of resident alphabeta T cells from normal skin. An increase in clonality over normal scalp was evident in lesional scalp, especially alopecia totalis/universalis. Under tofacitinib, numerous expanded lesional clonotypes remained detectable in scalp and blood.

The treatment denotes: oral pan-JAK inhibitor, 5-10 mg twice daily. Patients with alopecia areata provided lesional scalp punch biopsies as well as peripheral blood. RNA extraction and reverse transcription yielded cDNA as sequencing template. TCRdb's copy holds only in-frame clones and misses some; the assay was immunoSEQ multiplex PCR. The repertoire consists of roughly 180,000 clones, with around 60% occurring once and the leading ten covering around 3.2%. This TCR came from a human donor with alopecia areata. The sample was CD4+ T cells sorted from blood, taken at week 4, from a patient treated with tofacitinib.

CDR3 nucleotides: TGTGCCAGCAGTGAATTCTCCGGGACAATCGGCCCTGCGGAAAAACTGTTTTTT. Protein: CASSEFSGTIGPAEKLFF. The chain recombines TRBV2 with TRBJ1-4; the D gene is possibly TRBD1 (6 bases). The germline gives CDR1 SNHLY, CDR2 FYNNEI. Trimming pared 2 bases from V and 8 bases from J, leaving 24 bases between. This CDR3 is built from 18 residues.